This is a list of T cell receptor beta chains from one sample in a study of T-cell reconstitution after alpha-beta-depleted transplantation in children. TCRdb used MiXCR to reprocess the PCR reads, holding one entry per CDR3 protein. The data contain roughly 500,000 distinct CDR3 sequences, about 30% of them singletons. Sample: PBMCs from the stem cell graft donor, taken from the stem cell graft. The receptors shown here come from a human donor who donated a stem cell graft to a child with aplastic anemia. CDR3s include the opening cysteine and the closing phenylalanine or tryptophan. D genes are given only for firm matches. Clone size, where shown, is once, few, many, or a class for clones that have expanded.

length	V	J	size	D	CDR3	DNA
16	TRBV11-2	TRBJ1-5	NA	NA	CASSLVGVYSNQPQHF	TGTGCCAGCAGCTTAGTAGGGGTTTATAGCAATCAGCCCCAGCATTTT
15	TRBV5-1	TRBJ2-2	NA	NA	CASSPEGQHTGELFF	TGCGCCAGCAGCCCCGAGGGACAACACACCGGGGAGCTGTTTTTT
16	TRBV6-5	TRBJ2-2	few	TRBD2	CASSYVASGNTGELFF	TGTGCCAGCAGTTACGTCGCTAGCGGGAACACCGGGGAGCTGTTTTTT
12	TRBV29-1	TRBJ1-1	NA	NA	CSVQADITEAFF	TGCAGCGTCCAGGCAGACATCACTGAAGCTTTCTTT
13	TRBV10-2	TRBJ1-6	NA	TRBD1	CASSPGGAEPLHF	TGCGCCAGCAGCCCAGGGGGCGCTGAGCCCCTCCACTTT
13	TRBV15	TRBJ1-6	NA	TRBD1	CATRTGGASSLHF	TGTGCCACCAGAACAGGGGGCGCGTCGTCCCTCCACTTT
14	TRBV7-2	TRBJ2-7	few	NA	CASSLEYRSYEQYF	TGTGCCAGCAGCTTAGAGTACCGGTCCTACGAGCAGTACTTC
15	TRBV9	TRBJ1-1	NA	NA	CASSARGAMNTEAFF	TGTGCCAGCAGCGCCCGAGGGGCGATGAACACTGAAGCTTTCTTT
14	TRBV5-5	TRBJ2-3	NA	NA	CASSLGQATDTQYF	TGTGCCAGCAGCTTGGGACAGGCCACAGATACGCAGTATTTT
17	TRBV12-3/TRBV12-4	TRBJ2-1	NA	TRBD2	CASSLMTSSGRGNEQFF	TGTGCCAGCAGTTTAATGACCTCTAGCGGGAGGGGGAATGAGCAGTTCTTC
13	TRBV11-2	TRBJ2-6	NA	NA	CASSQRRANVLTF	TGTGCCAGCAGCCAAAGGAGAGCCAACGTCCTGACTTTC
14	TRBV7-2	TRBJ2-7	few	NA	CASSLGRNTYEQYF	TGTGCCAGCAGCTTAGGGCGGAACACCTACGAGCAGTACTTC
15	TRBV11-1	TRBJ1-1	few	NA	CASSLVLGLNTEAFF	TGTGCCAGCAGCTTAGTTTTGGGATTGAACACTGAAGCTTTCTTT
13	TRBV5-1	TRBJ1-5	few	NA	CASSFGENQPQHF	TGCGCCAGCAGCTTCGGGGAGAATCAGCCCCAGCATTTT
15	TRBV7-2	TRBJ1-1	NA	NA	CASSLVVWENTEAFF	TGTGCCAGCAGCTTAGTGGTTTGGGAGAACACTGAAGCTTTCTTT
12	TRBV20-1	TRBJ2-3	few	TRBD2	CSARAGEDTQYF	TGCAGTGCCAGGGCGGGAGAGGATACGCAGTATTTT
15	TRBV28	TRBJ2-1	NA	NA	CASSQTRPRSGEQFF	TGTGCCAGCAGCCAGACCCGACCCCGATCGGGTGAGCAGTTCTTC
15	TRBV3-1	TRBJ2-5	NA	TRBD2	CASSHEASGRETQYF	TGTGCCAGCAGCCACGAGGCTAGCGGGAGAGAGACCCAGTACTTC
13	TRBV28	TRBJ2-5	NA	NA	CASNSGGGETQYF	TGTGCCAGCAACAGCGGTGGGGGAGAGACCCAGTACTTC
20	TRBV25-1	TRBJ2-1	NA	TRBD2	CASSDSRGTSGSGTYNEQFF	TGTGCCAGCAGTGATTCTCGGGGGACTAGCGGGAGCGGTACCTACAATGAGCAGTTCTTC
16	TRBV27	TRBJ2-2	NA	NA	CASSLTSRPGTGELFF	TGTGCCAGCAGTTTAACCTCGCGCCCTGGAACCGGGGAGCTGTTTTTT
20	TRBV20-1	TRBJ2-1	NA	TRBD2	CSARGPWLAGEKYAAYEQFF	TGCAGTGCTAGGGGCCCCTGGCTAGCGGGAGAGAAGTACGCCGCCTATGAGCAGTTCTTC
15	TRBV7-8	TRBJ2-7	NA	NA	CASSLVTGDSYEQYF	TGTGCCAGCAGCTTAGTAACCGGGGACTCCTACGAGCAGTACTTC
13	TRBV29-1	TRBJ1-5	NA	TRBD1	CSVVTGTNQPQHF	TGCAGCGTTGTGACAGGGACCAATCAGCCCCAGCATTTT
15	TRBV4-1	TRBJ1-1	few	NA	CASSQDPTTNTEAFF	TGCGCCAGCAGCCAAGATCCCACTACGAACACTGAAGCTTTCTTT
12	TRBV15	TRBJ2-5	NA	NA	CATRQVQETQYF	TGTGCCACTAGACAGGTTCAAGAGACCCAGTACTTC
17	TRBV15	TRBJ2-3	NA	NA	CATSGGTWAFGTDTQYF	TGTGCCACCAGCGGAGGAACGTGGGCCTTTGGCACAGATACGCAGTATTTT
14	TRBV6-1	TRBJ1-5	many	TRBD1	CASSRQGSNQPQHF	TGTGCCAGCAGTCGACAGGGAAGCAATCAGCCCCAGCATTTT
13	TRBV29-1	TRBJ2-2	few	TRBD1	CSVEGQGAGELFF	TGCAGCGTTGAGGGACAGGGGGCCGGGGAGCTGTTTTTT
17	TRBV9	TRBJ2-2	few	NA	CASSARGSGTNTGELFF	TGTGCCAGCAGCGCCAGAGGGTCGGGCACCAACACCGGGGAGCTGTTTTTT
13	TRBV30	TRBJ2-7	NA	TRBD1	CAWPGQESYEQYF	TGTGCCTGGCCCGGACAGGAATCCTACGAGCAGTACTTC
14	TRBV6-1	TRBJ1-3	few	NA	CASSGPNSGNTIYF	TGTGCCAGCAGCGGACCGAACTCTGGAAACACCATATATTTT
14	TRBV18	TRBJ2-3	few	NA	CASSPNRGTDTQYF	TGTGCCAGCTCACCGAACAGGGGCACAGATACGCAGTATTTT
18	TRBV5-1	TRBJ2-2	NA	NA	CASSLDWRDSFFAGELFF	TGCGCCAGCAGCTTGGATTGGCGGGACAGTTTCTTCGCCGGGGAGCTGTTTTTT
14	TRBV7-8	TRBJ1-1	few	NA	CASGSITGATEAFF	TGTGCCAGCGGATCTATTACAGGAGCCACTGAAGCTTTCTTT
16	TRBV6-5	TRBJ2-1	NA	TRBD2	CASSPYGSGRKNEQFF	TGTGCCAGCAGTCCATATGGTAGCGGGAGGAAGAATGAGCAGTTCTTC
15	TRBV6-1	TRBJ2-4	few	NA	CASNSGGLAKNIQYF	TGTGCCAGCAACTCTGGCGGATTAGCCAAAAACATTCAGTACTTC
16	TRBV5-4	TRBJ2-5	NA	TRBD2	CASSATSGWDQETQYF	TGTGCCAGCAGCGCCACTAGCGGGTGGGACCAAGAGACCCAGTACTTC
14	TRBV7-9	TRBJ2-5	few	NA	CASSISGTQETQYF	TGTGCCAGCAGCATATCAGGGACCCAAGAGACCCAGTACTTC
10	TRBV20-1	TRBJ1-5	few	NA	CRPLGQPQHF	TGCAGACCTCTTGGGCAGCCCCAGCATTTT
15	TRBV9	TRBJ2-2	NA	NA	CASSGGAGNTGELFF	TGTGCCAGCAGCGGGGGCGCAGGAAACACCGGGGAGCTGTTTTTT
15	TRBV27	TRBJ1-2	once	NA	CASSLSQRGGHGYTF	TGTGCCAGCAGTTTATCCCAGCGTGGGGGCCATGGCTACACCTTC
13	TRBV5-1	TRBJ2-1	NA	NA	CASSLIVGDEQFF	TGCGCCAGCAGCTTGATTGTTGGGGATGAGCAGTTCTTC
12	TRBV30	TRBJ1-2	NA	TRBD1	CAWRHRGIGYTF	TGTGCCTGGAGACACAGGGGGATTGGCTACACCTTC
18	TRBV11-1	TRBJ2-1	few	TRBD2	CASLMGKIGLEIPYEQFF	TGTGCCAGCCTTATGGGGAAGATCGGACTAGAGATCCCCTATGAGCAGTTCTTC
13	TRBV12-3/TRBV12-4	TRBJ1-2	NA	TRBD1	CASSSGGTGGSTF	TGTGCCAGCAGTTCGGGCGGGACAGGAGGCAGCACCTTC
14	TRBV12-3/TRBV12-4	TRBJ1-6	few	NA	CASSLEGSFSPLHF	TGTGCCAGCAGTTTAGAGGGGAGTTTTTCACCCCTCCACTTT
12	TRBV6-2/TRBV6-3	TRBJ1-1	few	NA	CASSYSSTEAFF	TGTGCCAGCAGTTACAGCAGCACTGAAGCTTTCTTT
14	TRBV4-3	TRBJ2-7	NA	NA	CASSQVVVGYEQYF	TGCGCCAGCAGCCAAGTTGTTGTGGGGTACGAGCAGTACTTC
14	TRBV29-1	TRBJ2-3	NA	TRBD2	CSVTIAGKGDTQYF	TGCAGCGTTACCATAGCGGGAAAAGGAGATACGCAGTATTTT
13	TRBV28	TRBJ1-6	NA	NA	CASSLQDNSPLHF	TGTGCCAGCAGTTTACAGGATAATTCACCCCTCCACTTT
16	TRBV3-1	TRBJ1-5	few	TRBD1	CASSQEAGQLYQPQHF	TGTGCCAGCAGCCAAGAAGCGGGACAGCTTTATCAGCCCCAGCATTTT
14	TRBV18	TRBJ1-5	NA	NA	CASSQGNSNQPQHF	TGTGCCAGCTCACAGGGGAATAGCAATCAGCCCCAGCATTTT
16	TRBV5-5	TRBJ1-4	few	NA	CASSLTSALLDEKLFF	TGTGCCAGCAGCTTGACCTCGGCCTTATTGGATGAAAAACTGTTTTTT
15	TRBV28	TRBJ2-1	NA	NA	CASSFRGSGANEQFF	TGTGCCAGCAGTTTCCGTGGATCAGGGGCGAATGAGCAGTTCTTC